The clone carrying this TCR beta chain was seen many times. Its specificity is unknown. TCRdb reanalysed the 5' RACE reads using MiXCR and keeps one entry per CDR3 protein. The sample lists some 54,000 distinct CDR3 sequences; about 15% were seen once. The ends were cut back, 4 bases at V and 6 bases at J, with 14 bases in the middle. Germline assignment: CDR1 SGHKS and CDR2 YYEKEE (reference sequence). CDR3 length: 14 amino acids. Study-level results: Tumor-infiltrating Treg TCR alpha and beta sequences overlapped most with tumor naive CD4+ T cells, then blood naive. In terms of TCR gene usage, tumor memory CD4+ T cells clustered together with blood and lymph node memory CD4+ cells, as well as with lymph node naive CD4+ cells. The larger cohort examined one V-J beta rearrangement, not whole repertoires.

The sequencing input was naive CD4+ T cells sorted from blood. The subset is: naive CD4+ T cells, CD4+CD45RA+CD25-. The TCR sequence derives from a female donor with breast cancer. The genes are TRBV5-5 and TRBJ2-1, with no clear D. Here the CDR3 reads CASSLRPWGNEQFF. As DNA, the CDR3 is TGTGCCAGCAGCCTCAGACCGTGGGGCAATGAGCAGTTCTTC.